The rows below give T cell receptor beta chains drawn from one sample of a study of CD8+CD57+ T cells in acquired aplastic anemia. MiXCR was run by TCRdb on the reads, yielding one entry per CDR3 protein. The table lists a few hundred thousand distinct CDR3 sequences, 60% to 80% of them singletons. The material sequenced was sorted CD4+, CD8+, or CD8+CD57+ T cells (not recorded which) from PBMCs. These receptor sequences come from a human donor in good health, serving as a control. CDR3s include the opening cysteine and the closing phenylalanine or tryptophan. A D gene is named only where the DNA matches it firmly. Rows may omit the clone size; those that give it use once, few, many or a size class.

d_call j_call v_call clone_size cdr3_aa cdr3_nt
NA TRBJ2-5 TRBV6-5 NA CASSYSGTQETQYF TGTGCCAGCAGTTACTCGGGGACGCAAGAGACCCAGTACTTC
NA TRBJ2-6 TRBV7-2 NA CASSLEQDETQYFLTF TGTGCCAGCAGCTTAGAGCAGGACGAGACCCAGTACTTCCTGACTTTC
TRBD1 TRBJ2-2 TRBV24-1 NA CATSAATGGGGELFF TGTGCCACCAGTGCAGCGACAGGGGGTGGCGGGGAGCTGTTTTTT
NA TRBJ1-6 TRBV7-2 NA CASSLTTGLSLPLHF TGTGCCAGCAGCTTAACGACGGGTCTATCACTACCCCTCCACTTT
NA TRBJ1-2 TRBV15 few CATSRVSPGSNVGYTF TGTGCCACCAGCAGAGTATCTCCGGGCAGTAACGTTGGCTACACCTTC
TRBD1 TRBJ1-2 TRBV20-1 NA CSARRDSGGRGYGYTF TGCAGTGCCCGGCGGGACAGCGGGGGCAGGGGATATGGCTACACCTTC
NA TRBJ1-2 TRBV9 NA CAISDLSGNNDDYTF TGTGCCATCAGCGACCTGAGCGGGAACAACGATGACTACACCTTC
TRBD1 TRBJ2-2 TRBV12-3/TRBV12-4 NA CASSRGDRTTGELFF TGTGCCAGCAGTAGAGGGGACAGGACAACCGGGGAGCTGTTTTTT
NA TRBJ2-1 TRBV2 many CASSDGGIHEQFF TGTGCCAGCAGTGATGGGGGGATCCATGAGCAGTTCTTC
NA TRBJ1-1 TRBV5-8 NA CASSSGSESTEAFF TGTGCCAGCAGCTCCGGTAGTGAAAGCACTGAAGCTTTCTTT
NA TRBJ1-1 TRBV6-1 NA CASMDGEGTEAFF TGTGCCAGCATGGATGGGGAGGGCACTGAAGCTTTCTTT
NA TRBJ2-5 TRBV5-4 NA CASRGSGANRGETQYF TGTGCCAGCAGGGGGTCGGGAGCCAACAGGGGAGAGACCCAGTACTTC
TRBD1 TRBJ1-1 TRBV5-1 NA CASSLAPGGNTEAFF TGCGCCAGCAGCTTGGCCCCAGGGGGTAACACTGAAGCTTTCTTT
NA TRBJ1-2 TRBV11-3 NA CASSSLRSGYTF TGTGCCAGCAGCTCCCTTCGCTCTGGCTACACCTTC
NA TRBJ2-2 TRBV7-8 NA CASSLQPVGPDVLFF TGTGCCAGCAGCTTACAGCCGGTGGGGCCCGACGTCCTGTTTTTT
NA TRBJ1-5 TRBV20-1 NA CSARKGADYEPQHF TGCAGTGCTAGAAAGGGAGCTGACTATGAGCCCCAGCATTTT
NA TRBJ2-7 TRBV10-3 NA CTSRAGTRSYEQYF TGTACCAGCAGAGCTGGGACTCGGAGCTACGAGCAGTACTTC
NA TRBJ1-5 TRBV19 NA CASSIGGQETQHF TGTGCCAGTAGTATAGGCGGCCAAGAGACCCAGCATTTT
NA TRBJ2-1 TRBV20-1 NA CSAMTTGITTYNEQFF TGCAGTGCTATGACCACCGGGATTACAACCTACAATGAGCAGTTCTTC
TRBD2 TRBJ2-5 TRBV9 NA CASSEERGRYQETQYF TGTGCCAGCAGCGAAGAGCGGGGGCGGTACCAAGAGACCCAGTACTTC
TRBD1 TRBJ2-2 TRBV2 NA CASSAGGITGELFF TGTGCCAGCAGTGCAGGGGGCATCACCGGGGAGCTGTTTTTT
TRBD2 TRBJ2-1 TRBV5-1 NA CASSRLLAGSSYNEQFF TGTGCTAGCAGCCGACTGCTAGCGGGCAGCTCCTACAATGAGCAGTTCTTC
TRBD1 TRBJ2-3 TRBV15 NA CATSRDQGASTDTQYF TGTGCCACCAGCAGAGATCAGGGGGCCTCCACAGATACGCAGTATTTT
NA TRBJ1-5 TRBV9 NA CASSLSTATSNQPQHF TGTGCCAGCAGCCTGTCGACAGCGACGAGCAATCAGCCCCAGCATTTT
TRBD1 TRBJ1-5 TRBV7-3 NA CASSTGGPNQPQHF TGTGCCAGTAGTACAGGGGGGCCCAATCAGCCCCAGCATTTT
TRBD1 TRBJ1-1 TRBV12-5 NA CASGVDRVGTEAFF TGTGCCAGCGGCGTGGACAGGGTGGGCACTGAAGCTTTCTTT
NA TRBJ1-1 TRBV20-1 many CSAREGWDTEAFF TGCAGTGCTAGAGAAGGGTGGGACACTGAAGCTTTCTTT
NA TRBJ1-6 TRBV15 NA CATSRDPGSPLHF TGTGCCACCAGCAGAGATCCGGGTTCACCCCTCCACTTT